The sample holds a few counts of the clone carrying this T cell receptor (beta chain). The sample is drawn from a study of regulatory T cells in long-lasting Graves disease. Looking at the study overall: Persistent cases took antithyroid drugs over 5 years and stayed TSH receptor antibody positive.

According to the study, TCR beta libraries were built with iRepertoire HTBI primers and CDR3-region Arm-PCR. In the original workflow: From all samples, identification returned some 13 TRBJ and about 63 TRBV segments. TCRdb passed the multiplex PCR reads through MiXCR, listing each CDR3 protein once. The V and J calls and clone size come from TCRdb's table, not from the authors' own analysis. The profile shows a few hundred thousand distinct CDR3 sequences, roughly a quarter of them singletons. The time point is: persistent/refractory GD, antithyroid drugs over 5 years with positive TRAb. TCR sequences were obtained from RNA taken from PBMCs. Enrollment of patients was through an endocrinology department in Xi'an, China. The sequence derives from a female donor with Graves disease. The material was peripheral blood mononuclear cells (PBMCs), obtained when the disease was refractory, from a patient treated with antithyroid drugs.

The CDR3 region is CASGLRAGSYEQYF. For the CDR3, the DNA is TGTGCCAGCGGGTTGAGGGCAGGGTCCTACGAGCAGTACTTC. The rearrangement uses TRBV6-1 and TRBJ2-7; D assignment may be TRBD1 or TRBD2 (5 bases each). This CDR3 is 14 amino acids long. Trimming pared 8 bases from V and 1 base from J, leaving 15 bases between. Germline CDR1 MNHNS, CDR2 SASEGT.